The 30 T cell receptor beta chains given below trace back to one sample, sequenced in a study of identical twins. MiXCR was run by TCRdb on the 5' RACE reads, yielding one entry per CDR3 protein. The sample records approximately 190,000 distinct CDR3 sequences, about a sixth being singletons. These sequences were also reported in another study, on T cells expressing NK-cell markers.

The source material was CD8+ T cells sorted from blood. The receptors originated from a woman under 30 in good health.

The J gene is TRBJ2-1, the V gene TRBV12-5, with D possibly being TRBD1 (5 bases). Germline assignment: CDR1 LGHNT and CDR2 FRNRAP. V gave up 6 bases and J gave up 6 bases, with 15 bases separating them. The CDR3 contains 14 residues. CDR3 sequence (DNA): TGTGCTAGTGGGTTAGGGGCCGGCACCAATGAGCAGTTCTTC. It is translated as CASGLGAGTNEQFF. Full variable domain (remainder filled in from reference TRBV12-5 and TRBJ2-1): DARVTQTPRHKVTEMGQEVTMRCQPILGHNTVFWYRQTMMQGLELLAYFRNRAPLDDSGMPKDRFSAEMPDATLATLKIQPSEPRDSAVYFCASGLGAGTNEQFFGPGTRLTVL.

This chain links TRBV3-1 with TRBJ2-7; tentatively, D is TRBD1 or TRBD2 (5 bases each). The CDR3 totals 15 residues. CDR1 and CDR2 from the germline V gene are LGHDT and YNNKEL (reference sequence). Between the trimmed V and J ends, which lost 0 bases and 3 bases, there was a span of 12 bases. The CDR3 sequence is CASSQDTAGSYEQYF. The CDR3 DNA sequence: TGTGCCAGCAGCCAAGATACAGCAGGGAGCTACGAGCAGTACTTC.

The chain carries TRBV7-8 and TRBJ1-2; 7 bases align to TRBD1. There are 16 residues in the CDR3. J gave up 2 bases and V 0 bases, and 6 bases lay outside the gene matches. Germline CDR1 and CDR2: SGHVS and FQNEAQ. The CDR3 protein is CASSLALRGGNYGYTF. The CDR3 DNA is TGTGCCAGCAGCTTAGCGTTGCGAGGGGGCAACTATGGCTACACCTTC.

This clonotype was found a few times. The chain recombines TRBV27 with TRBJ2-2; D is possibly TRBD1 (5 bases). The germline gives CDR1 MNHEY, CDR2 SMNVEV (reference sequence). The CDR3 sequence is 13 residues long. Trimming took 4 bases from V and 4 from J, leaving 7 bases between them. The CDR3 DNA reads TGTGCCAGCAGTTGGGGCGTCACCGGGGAGCTGTTTTTT. It encodes CASSWGVTGELFF.

The chain links TRBV29-1 to TRBJ1-4; TRBD1 agrees at 10 bases. Losses at the gene ends were 6 bases for V and 7 bases for J; bases not matched to a gene: 8. The germline CDR1 and CDR2 sequences are SQVTM and ANQGSEA. This CDR3 region has 14 residues. As DNA, the CDR3 is TGCAGCGTCCACAACGGGGACAGGGGTGAAAAACTGTTTTTT. It specifies CSVHNGDRGEKLFF.

This clonotype was observed many times. The V and J genes are TRBV12-3 or TRBV12-4 and TRBJ2-6; D unresolved. The CDR3 has 10 residues. Trimming took 6 bases from V and 10 from J, leaving 4 bases between them. This chain's CDR3 is CASSLNVLTF. CDR3 in DNA: TGTGCCAGCAGCCTAAACGTCCTGACTTTC.

This clonotype was found a few times. The chain has TRBV27 and TRBJ2-3, with D possibly matching TRBD2 (6 bases). V lost 2 bases to trimming and J lost 4 bases, with 13 bases between them. The CDR3 contains 15 residues. Looked up from germline, CDR1 is MNHEY and CDR2 is SMNVEV (reference sequence). The CDR3 nucleotides read TGTGCCAGCAGTTTAATTGGCGGGGAGGCAGATACGCAGTATTTT. Encoded protein: CASSLIGGEADTQYF.

The J gene is TRBJ2-7, the V gene TRBV12-3 or TRBV12-4; the match to TRBD1 covers 7 bases. The CDR3 spans 14 residues. V dropped 3 bases and J dropped 0; count of bases not matched to a gene: 2. The CDR3 loop is CASSFRDSSYEQYF. The DNA of the CDR3 is TGTGCCAGCAGTTTCCGGGACAGCTCCTACGAGCAGTACTTC.

This chain joins TRBV4-2 and TRBJ2-5; D remains ambiguous. V shed 1 base and J shed 5 bases, with 8 bases lying between them. Germline V lookup: CDR1 LGHNA, CDR2 YNFKEQ. The CDR3 has 13 amino acids. CDR3 sequence reads: CASSQGGIETQYF. The CDR3 DNA is TGTGCCAGCAGCCAAGGGGGAATCGAGACCCAGTACTTC.

The genes are TRBV29-1 and TRBJ2-7; tentatively, D is TRBD2 (7 bases). Germline-derived CDR1 and CDR2 are SQVTM and ANQGSEA. The CDR3 consists of 14 residues. Trimming stripped 0 bases from V and 3 bases from J, with 12 bases between. The CDR3 DNA is TGCAGCGTTGAAGACGAGAGGGGGGGCTACGAGCAGTACTTC. It specifies CSVEDERGGYEQYF.

The CDR3 sequence: CASSAGTGDFYGYTF. The CDR3 DNA sequence: TGTGCCAGCAGTGCCGGGACAGGCGATTTCTATGGCTACACCTTC. The genes are TRBV6-1 and TRBJ1-2, with 8 bases fitting TRBD1. Trimming at V came to 4 bases and at J to 4 bases, leaving 8 bases not matched to a gene. Germline V gene data show CDR1 as MNHNS and CDR2 as SASEGT. The CDR3 consists of 15 residues.

The chain recombines TRBV9 with TRBJ1-2; D gene uncertain. The CDR3 runs to 10 residues. Trimming left V 3 bases short and J 6 bases short, with 3 bases between. CDR1 and CDR2 from the germline V gene are SGDLS and YYNGEE. CDR3 amino acids: CASSGNGYTF. For the CDR3, the DNA is TGTGCCAGCAGCGGGAATGGCTACACCTTC.

This clonotype came up a few times. The rearrangement uses TRBV20-1 and TRBJ2-2; D might be TRBD1 (6 bases). V lost 1 base and J 5 bases, leaving 8 bases between the germline ends. The length of the CDR3 is 13 residues. Germline CDR1 is DFQATT and CDR2 is SNEGSKA (reference sequence). In DNA, the CDR3 is TGCAGTGCTAGAGGACAGGTGACCGGGGAGCTGTTTTTT. Amino acids: CSARGQVTGELFF.

The table lists this clonotype with a few counts. The V and J genes are TRBV20-1 and TRBJ2-3; weak D call: TRBD2 (5 bases). The germline V gene encodes CDR1 DFQATT and CDR2 SNEGSKA (reference sequence). The CDR3 runs to 12 residues. V shed 1 base and J shed 4 bases, with 6 bases lying between them. CDR3 sequence reads: CSARARADTQYF. The CDR3, as DNA: TGCAGTGCTAGAGCGAGGGCAGATACGCAGTATTTT.

This clonotype was detected only a few times. The CDR3 loop is CAWSVRADINYEQYF. The CDR3, as DNA: TGTGCCTGGAGTGTACGAGCGGATATAAACTACGAGCAGTACTTC. V and J are TRBV30 and TRBJ2-7; D is possibly TRBD2 (5 bases). This CDR3 region has 15 residues. The germline V gene has CDR1 GTSNPN and CDR2 SVGIG (reference sequence). Trimming took off 0 bases at V and 3 bases at J, with 15 bases between the two ends. Full variable domain (remainder filled in from reference TRBV30 and TRBJ2-7): SQTIHQWPATLVQPVGSPLSLECTVEGTSNPNLYWYRQAAGRGLQLLFYSVGIGQISSEVPQNLSASRPQDRQFILSSKKLLLSDSGFYLCAWSVRADINYEQYFGPGTRLTVT.

The gene calls are TRBV4-3 and TRBJ2-7, with 10 positions matching TRBD2. The V gene end was trimmed by 0 bases and the J gene end by 0 bases; junction bases not matched to a gene: 8. This CDR3 contains 18 residues. Germline CDR1 reads LGHNA; CDR2 reads YSLEER. The CDR3 DNA reads TGCGCCAGCAGCCAAGATGAGGCTAGCGGGAGTTTCTCCTACGAGCAGTACTTC. It translates to CASSQDEASGSFSYEQYF.

The rearrangement uses TRBV4-1 and TRBJ1-5; no reliable D call. The CDR3 has 17 amino acids. The germline V and J ends were trimmed by 4 bases and 0 bases, with 16 bases remaining between them. CDR1 MGHRA and CDR2 YSYEKL come from the germline V gene. This CDR3 is CASSREHHVDSNQPQHF. CDR3 nucleotides: TGCGCCAGCAGCCGGGAACACCACGTCGATAGCAATCAGCCCCAGCATTTT.

This clonotype was seen a few times. V and J are TRBV4-3 and TRBJ2-7; D perhaps matches TRBD1 (5 bases). The CDR3 totals 15 residues. Germline-derived CDR1 and CDR2 are LGHNA and YSLEER. Between the trimmed V and J ends, which lost 0 bases and 3 bases, there was a span of 12 bases. CDR3 sequence reads: CASSQEWGSIYEQYF. The CDR3 DNA follows: TGCGCCAGCAGCCAAGAATGGGGCAGCATCTACGAGCAGTACTTC.

This clonotype was observed a few times. V is TRBV10-3 and J is TRBJ2-7; 7 bases line up with TRBD1. This CDR3 is 15 amino acids long. With V trimmed by 5 bases and J by 3 bases, 10 bases remained unmatched. The V gene's germline CDR1 is ENHRY and CDR2 SYGVKD. CDR3 amino acids: CAISPGQRGFYEQYF. CDR3 nucleotide sequence: TGTGCCATCAGTCCGGGACAGCGAGGATTCTACGAGCAGTACTTC.

This clonotype was counted a few times. The chain employs TRBV9 and TRBJ1-5, with D possibly matching TRBD1 (5 bases). Trimming took off 3 bases at V and 2 bases at J, with 9 bases between the two ends. Germline V CDR1 and CDR2: SGDLS, YYNGEE. The CDR3 loop spans 14 amino acids. The CDR3 region has the DNA TGTGCCAGCAGCGAAGGGGATGGCAATCAGCCCCAGCATTTT. This sequence encodes CASSEGDGNQPQHF.

This clonotype appeared a few times. V usage is TRBV12-5 and J usage is TRBJ2-1; TRBD2 aligns across 8 bases. With V trimmed by 0 bases and J by 4 bases, 2 bases remained unmatched. This CDR3 spans 15 amino acids. Germline CDR1 and CDR2: LGHNT and FRNRAP. The CDR3 DNA is TGTGCTAGTGGTTTGGTTGGGACTAGTTACAATGAGCAGTTCTTC. It encodes CASGLVGTSYNEQFF. The variable domain in full, with the rest retrieved from reference TRBV12-5 and TRBJ2-1, is DARVTQTPRHKVTEMGQEVTMRCQPILGHNTVFWYRQTMMQGLELLAYFRNRAPLDDSGMPKDRFSAEMPDATLATLKIQPSEPRDSAVYFCASGLVGTSYNEQFFGPGTRLTVL.

This clonotype was detected only a few times. This chain uses TRBV29-1 with TRBJ2-2; no reliable D call. V lost 1 base and J lost 6, with 6 bases in between. In germline, CDR1 is SQVTM, CDR2 ANQGSEA. The CDR3 is 12 amino acids. In DNA form, the CDR3 reads TGCAGCGTTGAAGCGCGAGCCGGGGAGCTGTTTTTT. Protein sequence: CSVEARAGELFF.

This clonotype occurred a few times. CDR3 region: CASSLSPTGTYEQYF. Here the CDR3 DNA reads TGTGCCAGCAGCTTGTCGCCCACAGGGACCTACGAGCAGTACTTC. This chain connects TRBV5-6 to TRBJ2-7; D is possibly TRBD1 (6 bases). The CDR3 is 15 residues long. Germline CDR1 is SGHDT and CDR2 is YYEEEE. Trimming took 1 base from V and 2 from J, leaving 13 bases between them. Drawing the rest from reference TRBV5-6 and TRBJ2-7, the complete variable domain is DAGVTQSPTHLIKTRGQQVTLRCSPKSGHDTVSWYQQALGQGPQFIFQYYEEEERQRGNFPDRFSGHQFPNYSSELNVNALLLGDSALYLCASSLSPTGTYEQYFGPGTRLTVT.

V and J are TRBV4-1 and TRBJ1-2, with D perhaps TRBD1 (6 bases). Germline loops: CDR1 MGHRA, CDR2 YSYEKL. This CDR3 comprises 15 residues. V lost 4 bases, J lost 4 bases, and 16 bases lay in between. The CDR3 loop is CASSPSEGVVYGYTF. In DNA, the CDR3 is TGCGCCAGCAGCCCATCGGAGGGGGTGGTCTATGGCTACACCTTC.

The CDR3 sequence is CASRPTPDNSPLHF. As DNA, the CDR3 is TGTGCCAGCAGACCTACCCCCGATAATTCACCCCTCCACTTT. The rearrangement uses TRBV6-1 and TRBJ1-6; D unclear. This CDR3 contains 14 residues. CDR1 MNHNS and CDR2 SASEGT come from the germline V gene. V lost 6 bases and J lost 5, with 11 bases in between.

The chain employs TRBV12-3 or TRBV12-4 and TRBJ2-6; D gene unclear. V lost 1 base, J lost 0 bases, and 7 bases lay in between. This CDR3 is 16 amino acids long. CDR3: CASSLGTASGANVLTF. In DNA form, the CDR3 reads TGTGCCAGCAGTTTAGGAACGGCCTCTGGGGCCAACGTCCTGACTTTC.

This clonotype showed up many times. The gene calls are TRBV6-5 and TRBJ1-6, with no clear D. Germline V gene lookup returns CDR1 MNHEY and CDR2 SVGAGI. V was trimmed by 0 bases and J by 1 base, leaving 16 bases between them. This CDR3 is 19 amino acids long. In DNA form, the CDR3 reads TGTGCCAGCAGTTACTCGAGGCAGGAAAGGTTGTCCTATAATTCACCCCTCCACTTT. It yields the protein CASSYSRQERLSYNSPLHF.

The chain employs TRBV30 and TRBJ2-1, with 12 bases identical to TRBD2. The CDR3 has 18 residues. The ends lost 2 bases at V and 7 bases at J; junction bases unmatched: 15. Germline CDR1 reads GTSNPN; CDR2 reads SVGIG (reference sequence). CDR3 nucleotide sequence: TGTGCCTGGAGTATCCTAGCGGGAGGGCCAGTCGGAGCAAATGAGCAGTTCTTC. The encoded protein is CAWSILAGGPVGANEQFF.

This clonotype was counted only a few times. This chain connects TRBV20-1 to TRBJ2-7, with D possibly called TRBD1 or TRBD2 (6 bases each). The CDR3 spans 13 residues. CDR1 is DFQATT, CDR2 SNEGSKA, per germline (reference sequence). V dropped 5 bases and J dropped 0 bases, with 11 bases sitting between them. Here the CDR3 reads CSAVEGGSYEQYF. In nucleotides, the CDR3 is TGCAGTGCTGTAGAGGGGGGCTCCTACGAGCAGTACTTC.

This clonotype has more than one count but fewer than ten. The chain uses TRBV29-1 and TRBJ2-5; perhaps TRBD2 as D (7 bases). From germline, CDR1 is SQVTM and CDR2 ANQGSEA. The CDR3 has 14 amino acids. Trimming pared 7 bases from V and 5 bases from J, leaving 20 bases between. The CDR3 nucleotides read TGCAGCGGGACCACCCTCGGGGGGCAGGAGACCCAGTACTTC. This codes for CSGTTLGGQETQYF.